This entry lists 18 T cell receptor beta chains sequenced from one sample in a study of cytotoxic CD8 clonotypes in ibrutinib-treated CLL (dated by TCRdb to about 2021). Libraries were built with the immunoSEQ multiplex PCR assay. TCRdb mirrors the immuneACCESS table, restricted to in-frame sequences. Some clones are absent from its copies; in checked studies, under half trace to an unresolved V gene, and the reason for the others is unknown. Counted in this sample were about 140,000 clones; 80% of them appeared once. Together, the top ten hold approximately 7.6% of the sample. Here the sequenced sample was PBMCs, taken after 36 months of ibrutinib treatment. These TCRs come from a human donor with chronic lymphocytic leukemia.

The V and J genes are TRBV7-9 and TRBJ2-1; possible D gene TRBD1, 5 bases. V was clipped by 3 bases and J by 2 bases, with 8 bases between them. The CDR3 loop spans 14 amino acids. Germline values: CDR1 SEHNR, CDR2 FQNEAQ (reference sequence). CDR3 coding DNA: TGTGCCAGCAGCTTCCCAGGGCCCTACAATGAGCAGTTCTTC. Its translation is CASSFPGPYNEQFF.

The J gene is TRBJ2-3, the V gene TRBV6-4, with D perhaps TRBD2 (5 bases). This CDR3 is 15 amino acids long. With 3 bases removed from V and 2 bases from J, the gap between germline ends came to 12 bases. The germline gives CDR1 MRHNA, CDR2 SNTAGT. CDR3 nucleotides: TGTGCCAGCAGTGATGAGGGAAAGTTCACAGATACGCAGTATTTT. This sequence encodes CASSDEGKFTDTQYF.

This sequence joins TRBV9 and TRBJ1-5, with 7 bases matching TRBD1. CDR3 length: 15 amino acids. The germline V gene encodes CDR1 SGDLS and CDR2 YYNGEE. J gave up 4 bases and V 3 bases, and 7 bases lay outside the gene matches. DNA of the CDR3: TGTGCCAGCAGCGCAACAGGGGCGTTAAATCAGCCCCAGCATTTT. Protein product: CASSATGALNQPQHF.

The chain recombines TRBV14 with TRBJ1-2, with no clear D. CDR3 length equals 14 residues. V dropped 0 bases and J dropped 5 bases, with 10 bases sitting between them. Germline-derived CDR1 and CDR2 are SGHDN and FVKESK. CDR3 region: CASSQDSPLYGYTF. In DNA, the CDR3 is TGTGCCAGCAGCCAAGATTCCCCCCTGTATGGCTACACCTTC.

The CDR3 bases are TGTGCCAGCAGCCCAGACAGAGACCAAGAGACCCAGTACTTC. It codes for CASSPDRDQETQYF. The chain employs TRBV13 and TRBJ2-5, with a weak D call TRBD1 (5 bases). Germline loops: CDR1 PRHDT, CDR2 FYEKMQ (reference sequence). This CDR3 contains 14 residues. With 5 bases removed from V and 0 bases from J, the gap between germline ends came to 10 bases.

The chain is built from TRBV5-1 and TRBJ2-7; unclear D gene. Trimming removed 2 bases from V and 3 bases from J, with 12 bases in between. Germline CDR1 SGHRS, CDR2 YFSETQ. This CDR3 region has 14 residues. CDR3 nucleotides: TGCGCCAGCAGCTTCAGCGAGTATGGCTACGAGCAGTACTTC. Translation gives CASSFSEYGYEQYF.

The chain uses TRBV15 and TRBJ2-4, with 12 bases identical to TRBD2. J gave up 4 bases and V 2 bases, and 3 bases lay outside the gene matches. CDR1 and CDR2 (germline): LNHNV, YYDKDF (reference sequence). The CDR3 sequence is 16 residues long. The CDR3 DNA sequence: TGTGCCACCAGCAGACTGGGGACTAGCGGGAAAAACATTCAGTACTTC. Translation gives CATSRLGTSGKNIQYF.

This clone occurred once. The chain employs TRBV29-1 and TRBJ2-7; tentative D call: TRBD2 (6 bases). The V and J ends lost 6 bases and 1 base respectively, with 13 bases between them. CDR3 length: 13 amino acids. The V gene's germline CDR1 is SQVTM and CDR2 ANQGSEA. The CDR3: CSVRGTLSYEQYF. In DNA, the CDR3 is TGCAGCGTCCGGGGGACTTTATCCTACGAGCAGTACTTC.

This clone has just one count. The V call is TRBV6-1, the J call TRBJ1-3; no clear D. Deletions cut 1 base from V and 0 bases from J, with 4 bases between. Germline V gives CDR1 MNHNS, CDR2 SASEGT. This CDR3 has 14 amino acids. Written as DNA, the CDR3 is TGTGCCAGCAGTGAAGGCCACTCTGGAAACACCATATATTTT. Its protein is CASSEGHSGNTIYF.

The chain combines TRBV28 with TRBJ2-1; D is undetermined. CDR3 length: 11 amino acids. V gave up 11 bases and J gave up 4 bases, with 9 bases separating them. Germline values: CDR1 MDHEN, CDR2 SYDVKM. CDR3 coding DNA: TGTGCCTCTAAGCTTTACAATGAGCAGTTCTTC. Translated, it gives CASKLYNEQFF. Complete variable domain (other parts from reference TRBV28 and TRBJ2-1): DVKVTQSSRYLVKRTGEKVFLECVQDMDHENMFWYRQDPGLGLRLIYFSYDVKMKEKGDIPEGYSVSREKKERFSLILESASTNQTSMYLCASKLYNEQFFGPGTRLTVL.

This chain joins TRBV29-1 and TRBJ1-1; TRBD1 matches 9 bases. The J segment lost 11 bases and the V segment lost 5 bases, leaving 18 bases of the junction unmatched. This CDR3 is built from 15 residues. Per germline, CDR1 SQVTM and CDR2 ANQGSEA. CDR3 sequence: CSVQGPDRGLLGAFF. The DNA for the CDR3 is TGCAGCGTTCAGGGGCCGGACAGGGGACTTCTAGGGGCTTTCTTT.

V gene TRBV6-1 combines with J gene TRBJ1-2; D is ambiguous. The V gene's germline CDR1 is MNHNS and CDR2 SASEGT. V dropped 2 bases and J dropped 3 bases, with 10 bases sitting between them. This CDR3 comprises 14 residues. CDR3 nucleotides: TGTGCCAGCAGTGAACGGGGTGGGGACTATGGCTACACCTTC. It yields the protein CASSERGGDYGYTF.

This clone was seen a single time. The rearrangement joins TRBV19 to TRBJ2-7, with 11 positions matching TRBD2. With 5 bases clipped from V and 2 bases from J, the junction kept 17 bases outside the gene matches. The CDR3 sequence is 19 residues long. Germline assignment: CDR1 LNHDA and CDR2 SQIVND (reference sequence). As DNA, the CDR3 is TGTGCCAGTAGTGCCGAGGGGTTTGGGGCTAGCGGGGGGACCTACGAGCAGTACTTC. Amino acids: CASSAEGFGASGGTYEQYF.

The chain links TRBV27 to TRBJ1-1, with a possible D match to TRBD1 (6 bases). Germline CDR1 reads MNHEY; CDR2 reads SMNVEV (reference sequence). Trimming left V 8 bases short and J 2 bases short, with 15 bases between. The CDR3 spans 14 residues. CDR3 amino acids: CASGRGQGNTEAFF. The CDR3 DNA reads as TGTGCCAGCGGCCGGGGACAAGGTAACACTGAAGCTTTCTTT.

The CDR3 DNA sequence: TGTGCCTGGAGTGTACGAATCCAGGGGCATCGGAACACTGAAGCTTTCTTT. This sequence encodes CAWSVRIQGHRNTEAFF. The rearrangement uses TRBV30 and TRBJ1-1, with a tentative D call TRBD1 (6 bases). In germline, CDR1 is GTSNPN, CDR2 SVGIG (reference sequence). The CDR3 sequence is 17 residues long. Between the trimmed V and J ends, which lost 0 bases and 1 base, there was a span of 18 bases. The entire variable domain, with the rest obtained from reference TRBV30 and TRBJ1-1, is as follows: SQTIHQWPATLVQPVGSPLSLECTVEGTSNPNLYWYRQAAGRGLQLLFYSVGIGQISSEVPQNLSASRPQDRQFILSSKKLLLSDSGFYLCAWSVRIQGHRNTEAFFGQGTRLTVV.

A remark on this clone: One end of the junction varies from germline; a read error may be responsible. The rearrangement uses TRBV11-2 and TRBJ2-2; 8 nucleotides match TRBD2. The CDR3 consists of 17 residues. From germline, CDR1 is SGHAT and CDR2 FQNNGV. CDR3 sequence: CASSSILRGRNPGELFF. In DNA, the CDR3 is TGTGCCAGCAGCTCTATACTTCGCGGGAGGAACCCCGGGGAGCTGTTTTTT.

The CDR3 DNA reads as TGTGCCAGTAGTATAGCCCCAGTTTACGAGCAGTACTTC. Protein sequence: CASSIAPVYEQYF. V is TRBV19 and J is TRBJ2-7; D is undetermined. Germline V gene data show CDR1 as LNHDA and CDR2 as SQIVND (reference sequence). The CDR3 contains 13 residues. Trimming pared 1 base from V and 4 bases from J, leaving 8 bases between. The variable domain in full, with the rest retrieved from reference TRBV19 and TRBJ2-7, is DGGITQSPKYLFRKEGQNVTLSCEQNLNHDAMYWYRQDPGQGLRLIYYSQIVNDFQKGDIAEGYSVSREKKESFPLTVTSAQKNPTAFYLCASSIAPVYEQYFGPGTRLTVT.

The chain combines TRBV4-2 with TRBJ2-3; unclear D gene. Per the germline V gene, CDR1 is LGHNA and CDR2 is YNFKEQ. The V end lost 1 base, the J end lost 4 bases, and 12 bases lay between the germline ends. The CDR3 is 15 amino acids. As DNA, the CDR3 is TGTGCCAGCAGCCAAGTAAGCTCGATTCCAGATACGCAGTATTTT. It encodes CASSQVSSIPDTQYF.